This T cell receptor (beta chain) emerged from a study of T cell changes during pregnancy in multiple sclerosis. Some clones are missing from TCRdb's copy, which holds only in-frame ones; the method was immunoSEQ multiplex PCR. The sample holds some 66,000 clones, 90% to 95% seen once. Germline-derived CDR1 and CDR2 are DFQATT and SNEGSKA (reference sequence). CDR3 length equals 11 residues. Sequencing used CD8+ T cells from peripheral blood mononuclear cells, obtained before pregnancy. The chain links TRBV20-1 to TRBJ1-5; D gene uncertain. This receptor was taken from a female donor with multiple sclerosis, enrolled in a pregnancy study. Here the CDR3 DNA reads TGCAGCACCGGGAGCAATCAGCCCCAGCATTTT. Translated, it gives CSTGSNQPQHF.